Listed here is a single TCR beta chain. The sample originates from a study of early T cells in non-severe SARS-CoV-2 infection. The library protocol tagged individual cDNA molecules with unique molecular identifiers. TCRdb analysed the 5' RACE reads with MiXCR anew, one entry per CDR3 protein. Counted here are some 61,000 distinct CDR3 sequences, 7.5% to 9.5% occurring once; the ten biggest clones make up around 3.6%. The CDR3 loop spans 16 amino acids. Trimming left V 3 bases short and J 8 bases short, with 21 bases between. CDR1 is SGDLS and CDR2 is YYNGEE in the germline V gene. The sequenced sample was whole blood, obtained at baseline. The chain is built from TRBV9 and TRBJ2-1, with a weak D call TRBD1 (5 bases). This receptor was obtained from an adult who was a healthcare worker with PCR-confirmed SARS-CoV-2 infection or an uninfected control (not recorded which). The chain's CDR3 is CASSAAGGSGLDEQFF. The CDR3, as DNA: TGTGCCAGCAGCGCCGCCGGTGGATCAGGGTTAGATGAGCAGTTCTTC.